Below, 5 T cell receptor beta chains from the same sample are listed, as sequenced in a study of beta chain features in type 1 diabetes. The authors reverse transcribed all of the isolated RNA, so sequencing captured expressed TCRB transcripts. Measured with immunoSEQ multiplex PCR; TCRdb has only the in-frame clones, and not every one. The sample yields about 160,000 clones, roughly 8% seen once. The sequencing sample was made of central memory CD4+ T cells from blood. The receptor source for this set is a man in his late teens or twenties in good health.

There are a few counts of this clone. One junction end disagrees with the germline gene, perhaps due to a read error. The V gene is TRBV5-4, the J gene TRBJ2-5, with D possibly being TRBD2 (6 bases). The germline V gene encodes CDR1 SGHNT and CDR2 YYREEE (reference sequence). The CDR3 extends over 16 amino acids. As DNA, the CDR3 is TGTGCCAGCAGCTTGTCCGCGGCTTTAGATAGCGGACTTGTAAACTTC. The encoded protein is CASSLSAALDSGLVNF.

In this sample, this clone turned up a few times. The chain recombines TRBV7-9 with TRBJ2-3, with TRBD2 identical over 11 bases. V trimming: 6 bases; J trimming: 8 bases; junction bases outside the gene matches: 7. Germline lookup yields CDR1 SEHNR and CDR2 FQNEAQ (reference sequence). The CDR3 consists of 14 residues. The CDR3 nucleotides read TGTGCCAGCAGAGATAGCGGGAGGGCAGGTACGCAGTATTTT. The encoded protein is CASRDSGRAGTQYF.

This clone was detected many times. The chain combines TRBV30 with TRBJ2-5; D is possibly TRBD2 (5 bases). Germline assignment: CDR1 GTSNPN and CDR2 SVGIG (reference sequence). CDR3 length equals 11 residues. V gave up 5 bases and J gave up 1 base, with 5 bases separating them. The CDR3 region is CAWGGQETQYF. CDR3 coding DNA: TGTGCCTGGGGAGGCCAAGAGACCCAGTACTTC. Filled out from reference TRBV30 and TRBJ2-5, the complete variable domain reads SQTIHQWPATLVQPVGSPLSLECTVEGTSNPNLYWYRQAAGRGLQLLFYSVGIGQISSEVPQNLSASRPQDRQFILSSKKLLLSDSGFYLCAWGGQETQYFGPGTRLLVL.

This rearrangement joins TRBV4-2 to TRBJ1-2; TRBD1 matches at 7 bases. CDR1 is LGHNA and CDR2 is YNFKEQ in the germline V gene. The CDR3 is 16 amino acids. J was trimmed by 4 bases and V by 3 bases; bases with no gene match: 11. The CDR3, as DNA: TGTGCCAGCAGCCATTCGGACAGGTCAATCGCCTATGGCTACACCTTC. Translation: CASSHSDRSIAYGYTF.

Ten or more counts support this clone. This chain joins TRBV9 and TRBJ2-3; the match to TRBD2 covers 11 bases. V lost 3 bases, J lost 4 bases, and 10 bases stayed unmatched. CDR3 length: 17 residues. CDR1 SGDLS and CDR2 YYNGEE come from the germline V gene. This CDR3 reads CASSELLTSGIADTQYF. The CDR3 nucleotides read TGTGCCAGCAGCGAACTTTTGACTAGCGGGATCGCAGATACGCAGTATTTT. Supplemented by reference TRBV9 and TRBJ2-3, the full variable domain reads DSGVTQTPKHLITATGQRVTLRCSPRSGDLSVYWYQQSLDQGLQFLIQYYNGEERAKGNILERFSAQQFPDLHSELNLSSLELGDSALYFCASSELLTSGIADTQYFGPGTRLTVL.